The TCR beta chain under discussion was sequenced for a study of blood T cell repertoires in COVID-19. Individuals drawn from under 30 US areas were roughly 18 to 89 years old. TCRdb's copy holds only in-frame clones and misses some; the assay was immunoSEQ multiplex PCR. The sample consists of around 450,000 clones, about 92% of them appearing once. Germline V gene lookup returns CDR1 SNHLY and CDR2 FYNNEI. This CDR3 has 14 residues. V was cut by 1 base and J by 6 bases, with 9 bases left in between. The clonotype originates from a man aged 18 to 30 who had recovered from COVID-19. The chain has TRBV2 and TRBJ1-4; D is perhaps TRBD1 (5 bases). Material: PBMCs or T cells enriched from blood (not recorded which). CDR3 sequence reads: CASSEVQVYEKLFF. DNA for the CDR3: TGTGCCAGCAGTGAAGTACAGGTCTATGAAAAACTGTTTTTT.